This T cell receptor beta chain is from a study of blood T cell repertoires in COVID-19. For the study at large: In each case, the material was cDNA or gDNA derived from T cells, B-cell-depleted T cells, or PBMCs.

Using immunoSEQ multiplex PCR, the repertoire was profiled, and TCRdb retains in-frame clones only, with some absent. This table holds 200,000 to 300,000 clones, approximately 90% found once. V was pared by 6 bases and J by 2 bases, with 11 bases between. This CDR3 region has 14 residues. Germline-derived CDR1 and CDR2 are ENHRY and SYGVKD. This chain links TRBV10-3 with TRBJ2-1, with D perhaps TRBD2 (6 bases). The TCR sequence derives from a woman in her twenties or thirties who had recovered from COVID-19. The sequenced sample consisted of PBMCs or T cells enriched from blood (not recorded which). The CDR3 DNA sequence: TGTGCCATCAGGAGGGACTCCGCCTACAATGAGCAGTTCTTC. It specifies CAIRRDSAYNEQFF.